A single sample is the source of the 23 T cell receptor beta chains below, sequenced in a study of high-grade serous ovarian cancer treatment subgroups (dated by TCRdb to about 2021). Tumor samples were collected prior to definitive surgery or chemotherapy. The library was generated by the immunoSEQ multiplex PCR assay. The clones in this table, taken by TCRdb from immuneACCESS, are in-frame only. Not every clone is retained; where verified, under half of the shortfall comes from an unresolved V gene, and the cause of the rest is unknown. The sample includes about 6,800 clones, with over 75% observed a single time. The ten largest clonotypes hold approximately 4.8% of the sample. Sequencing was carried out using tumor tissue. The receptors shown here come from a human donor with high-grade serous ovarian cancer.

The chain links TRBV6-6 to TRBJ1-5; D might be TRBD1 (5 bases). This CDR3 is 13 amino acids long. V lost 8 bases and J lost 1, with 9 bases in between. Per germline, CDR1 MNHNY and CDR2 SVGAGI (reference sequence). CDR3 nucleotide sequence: TGTGCCAGCGGGACTGTGAGCAATCAGCCCCAGCATTTT. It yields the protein CASGTVSNQPQHF.

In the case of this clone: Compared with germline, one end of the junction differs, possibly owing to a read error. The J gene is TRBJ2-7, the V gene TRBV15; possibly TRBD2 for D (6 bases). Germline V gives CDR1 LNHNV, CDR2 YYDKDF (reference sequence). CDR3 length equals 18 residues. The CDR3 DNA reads TGTGCCACCAGCCAAAACAAACCGGGAGACAGTATCTCCTACGGGCAGTACTTC. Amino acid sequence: CATSQNKPGDSISYGQYF. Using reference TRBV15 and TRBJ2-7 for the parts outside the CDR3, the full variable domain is DAMVIQNPRYQVTQFGKPVTLSCSQTLNHNVMYWYQQKSSQAPKLLFHYYDKDFNNEADTPDNFQSRRPNTSFCFLDIRSPGLGDTAMYLCATSQNKPGDSISYGQYFGPGTRLTVT.

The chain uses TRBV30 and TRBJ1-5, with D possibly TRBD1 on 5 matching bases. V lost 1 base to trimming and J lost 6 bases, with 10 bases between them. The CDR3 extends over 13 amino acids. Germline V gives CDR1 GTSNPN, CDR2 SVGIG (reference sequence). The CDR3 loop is CAWSGGAGQPQHF. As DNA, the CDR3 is TGTGCCTGGAGTGGTGGGGCCGGTCAGCCCCAGCATTTT.

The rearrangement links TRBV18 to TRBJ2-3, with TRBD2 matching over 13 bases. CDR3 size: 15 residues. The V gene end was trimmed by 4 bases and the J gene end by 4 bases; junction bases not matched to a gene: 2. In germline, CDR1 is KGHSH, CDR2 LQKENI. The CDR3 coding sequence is TGTGCCAGCTCACTAGGGACTAGCGGGGCAGATACGCAGTATTTT. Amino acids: CASSLGTSGADTQYF.

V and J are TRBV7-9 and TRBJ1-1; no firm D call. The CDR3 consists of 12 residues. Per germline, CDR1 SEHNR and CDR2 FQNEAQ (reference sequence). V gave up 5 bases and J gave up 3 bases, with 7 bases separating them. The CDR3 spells CASSPADTEAFF. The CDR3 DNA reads TGTGCCAGCAGCCCAGCCGACACTGAAGCTTTCTTT.

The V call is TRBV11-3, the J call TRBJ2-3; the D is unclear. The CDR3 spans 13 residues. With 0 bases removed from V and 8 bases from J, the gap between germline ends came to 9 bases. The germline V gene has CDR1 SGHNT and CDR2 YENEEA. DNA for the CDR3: TGTGCCAGCAGCTTAGACCATGGTGGTACGCAGTATTTT. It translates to CASSLDHGGTQYF.

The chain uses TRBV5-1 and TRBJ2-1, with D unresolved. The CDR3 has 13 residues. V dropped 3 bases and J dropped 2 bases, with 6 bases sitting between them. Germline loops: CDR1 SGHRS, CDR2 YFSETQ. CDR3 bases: TGCGCCAGCAGCTCCAGTCCCTACAATGAGCAGTTCTTC. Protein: CASSSSPYNEQFF.

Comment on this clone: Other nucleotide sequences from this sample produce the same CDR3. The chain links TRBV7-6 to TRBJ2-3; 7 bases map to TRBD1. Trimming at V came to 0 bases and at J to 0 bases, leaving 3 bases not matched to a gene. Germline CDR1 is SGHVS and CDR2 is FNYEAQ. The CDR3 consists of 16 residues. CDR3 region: CASSLAVRGSTDTQYF. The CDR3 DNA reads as TGTGCCAGCAGCTTAGCGGTCAGGGGGAGCACAGATACGCAGTATTTT.

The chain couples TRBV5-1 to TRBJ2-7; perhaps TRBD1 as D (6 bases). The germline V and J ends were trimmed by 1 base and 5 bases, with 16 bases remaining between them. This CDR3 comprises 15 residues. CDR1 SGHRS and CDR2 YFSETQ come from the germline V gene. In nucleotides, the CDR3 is TGCGCCAGCAGCTTGTGGCAGGGGAGTGGAGACGAGCAGTACTTC. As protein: CASSLWQGSGDEQYF.

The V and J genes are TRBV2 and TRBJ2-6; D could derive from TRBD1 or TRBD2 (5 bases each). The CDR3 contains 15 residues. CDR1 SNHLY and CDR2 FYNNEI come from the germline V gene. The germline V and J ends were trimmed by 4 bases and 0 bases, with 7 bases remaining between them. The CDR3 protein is CASSGGGSGANVLTF. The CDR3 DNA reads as TGTGCCAGCAGTGGTGGGGGCTCTGGGGCCAACGTCCTGACTTTC.

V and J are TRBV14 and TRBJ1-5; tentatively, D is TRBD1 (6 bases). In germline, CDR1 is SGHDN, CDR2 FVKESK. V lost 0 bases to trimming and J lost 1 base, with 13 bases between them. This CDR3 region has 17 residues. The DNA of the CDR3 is TGTGCCAGCAGCCAAGATCGGTACAGGGCAAGCAATCAGCCCCAGCATTTT. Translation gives CASSQDRYRASNQPQHF.

Written as DNA, the CDR3 is TGTGCCAGCAGCGCAGCCACAGGGGGTTATGGAGATACGCAGTATTTT. This sequence encodes CASSAATGGYGDTQYF. The chain links TRBV9 to TRBJ2-3, with 8 bases matching TRBD1. The V gene's germline CDR1 is SGDLS and CDR2 YYNGEE. The trim removed 3 bases at V and 5 bases at J, leaving 11 bases unmatched. There are 16 residues in the CDR3.

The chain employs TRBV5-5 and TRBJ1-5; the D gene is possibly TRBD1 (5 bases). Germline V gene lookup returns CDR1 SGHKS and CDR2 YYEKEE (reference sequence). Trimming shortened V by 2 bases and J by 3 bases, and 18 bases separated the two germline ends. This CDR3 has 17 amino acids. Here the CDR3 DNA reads TGTGCCAGCAGCTTTGGGTTGACGGGGGACTTCAATCAGCCCCAGCATTTT. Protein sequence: CASSFGLTGDFNQPQHF.

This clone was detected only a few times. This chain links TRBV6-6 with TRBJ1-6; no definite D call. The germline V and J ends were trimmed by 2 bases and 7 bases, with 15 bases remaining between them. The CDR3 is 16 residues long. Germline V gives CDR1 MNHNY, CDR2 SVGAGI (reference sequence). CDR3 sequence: CASSYTAMESNSPLHF. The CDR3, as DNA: TGTGCCAGCAGTTACACAGCCATGGAGTCAAATTCACCCCTCCACTTT.

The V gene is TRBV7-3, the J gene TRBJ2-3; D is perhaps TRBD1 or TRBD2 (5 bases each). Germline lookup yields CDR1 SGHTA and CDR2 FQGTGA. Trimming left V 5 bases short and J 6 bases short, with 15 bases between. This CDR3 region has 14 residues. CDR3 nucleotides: TGTGCCAGCAGCCGAACGGGGTGGGGGGATACGCAGTATTTT. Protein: CASSRTGWGDTQYF.

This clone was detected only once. The CDR3 nucleotides are TGTGCCAGCAGCTTGAAGGCAGTCCAAGAGACCCAGTACTTC. Amino acids: CASSLKAVQETQYF. This sequence joins TRBV5-6 and TRBJ2-5, with no clear D. The CDR3 loop spans 14 amino acids. The V gene's germline CDR1 is SGHDT and CDR2 YYEEEE. The V and J ends lost 1 base and 1 base respectively, with 8 bases between them.

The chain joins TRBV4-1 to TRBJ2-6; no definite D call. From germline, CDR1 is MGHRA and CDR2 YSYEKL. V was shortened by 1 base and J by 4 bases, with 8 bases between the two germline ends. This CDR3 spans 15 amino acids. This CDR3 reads CASSQGGSGANVLTF. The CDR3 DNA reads TGCGCCAGCAGCCAAGGAGGTTCAGGGGCCAACGTCCTGACTTTC.

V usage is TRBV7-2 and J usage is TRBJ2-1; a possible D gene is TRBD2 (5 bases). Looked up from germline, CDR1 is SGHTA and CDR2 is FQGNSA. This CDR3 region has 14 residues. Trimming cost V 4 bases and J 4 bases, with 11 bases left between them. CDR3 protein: CASSSLDFYNEQFF. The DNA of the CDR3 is TGTGCCAGCAGCTCACTGGACTTTTACAATGAGCAGTTCTTC.

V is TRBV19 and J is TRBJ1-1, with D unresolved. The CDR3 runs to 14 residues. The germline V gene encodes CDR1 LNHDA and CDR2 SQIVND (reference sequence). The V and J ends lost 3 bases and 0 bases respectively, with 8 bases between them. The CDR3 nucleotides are TGTGCCAGTAGTATCTCTGGGATGAACACTGAAGCTTTCTTT. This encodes CASSISGMNTEAFF.

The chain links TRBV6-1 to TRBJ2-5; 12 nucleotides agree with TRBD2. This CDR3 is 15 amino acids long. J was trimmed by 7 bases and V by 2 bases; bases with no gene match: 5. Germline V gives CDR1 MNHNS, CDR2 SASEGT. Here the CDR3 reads CASSELAGGDVTQYF. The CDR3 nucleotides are TGTGCCAGCAGTGAACTAGCGGGGGGGGATGTGACCCAGTACTTC.

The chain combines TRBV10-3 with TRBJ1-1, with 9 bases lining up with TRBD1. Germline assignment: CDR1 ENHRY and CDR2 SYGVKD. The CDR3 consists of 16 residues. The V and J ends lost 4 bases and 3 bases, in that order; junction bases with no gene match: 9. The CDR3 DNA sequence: TGTGCCATCAGTGGCCCCCCGGGACAGGGTGACACTGAAGCTTTCTTT. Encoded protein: CAISGPPGQGDTEAFF.

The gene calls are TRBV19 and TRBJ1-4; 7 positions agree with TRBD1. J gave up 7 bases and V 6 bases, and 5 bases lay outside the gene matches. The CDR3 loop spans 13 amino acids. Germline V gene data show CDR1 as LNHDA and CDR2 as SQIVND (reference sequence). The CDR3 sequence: CASRTGAGEKLFF. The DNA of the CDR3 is TGTGCCAGTAGAACAGGGGCGGGTGAAAAACTGTTTTTT.

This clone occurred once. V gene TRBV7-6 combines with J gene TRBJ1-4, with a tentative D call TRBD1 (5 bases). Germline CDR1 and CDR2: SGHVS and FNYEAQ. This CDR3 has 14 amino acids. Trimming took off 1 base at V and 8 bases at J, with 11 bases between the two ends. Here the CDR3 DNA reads TGTGCCAGCAGCTTAGGAGGGGAAGGCGAAAAACTGTTTTTT. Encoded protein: CASSLGGEGEKLFF.